The sample holds a few counts of the clone carrying this TCR beta chain. The antigen is undetermined. Although they were nominally healthy when sampled, donors likely had unrecorded immune exposures. The source of the sample is a study of cytomegalovirus exposure and HLA in healthy donors. Trimming stripped 0 bases from V and 8 bases from J, with 14 bases between. Germline V gene sequence: CDR1 SGDLS, CDR2 YYNGEE. The CDR3 contains 14 residues. Broader study findings: As a later analysis showed, several of the most significant clusters appeared to be linked to common viral pathogens.

Researchers ran the PCR with 60 Vbeta and 13 Jbeta primers. As originally analysed: There were around 78 million unique TCR beta chains by a later count, and around 10 million of them were shared. Sequencing was performed with immunoSEQ multiplex PCR; in TCRdb, only in-frame clones are kept and a portion is missing. D and trimming were read from the DNA, whereas the V and J calls and clone size are those reported in that table. This table has over 65,000 clones, less than 80% appearing once. Source material: PBMCs. The source of this sequence is a woman between 50 and 59 years old in good health and CMV-seropositive. The chain links TRBV9 to TRBJ1-2, with a tentative D call TRBD1 (6 bases). DNA for the CDR3: TGTGCCAGCAGCGTAGGTACAGGGCTGGGGGGCTACACCTTC. It translates to CASSVGTGLGGYTF.